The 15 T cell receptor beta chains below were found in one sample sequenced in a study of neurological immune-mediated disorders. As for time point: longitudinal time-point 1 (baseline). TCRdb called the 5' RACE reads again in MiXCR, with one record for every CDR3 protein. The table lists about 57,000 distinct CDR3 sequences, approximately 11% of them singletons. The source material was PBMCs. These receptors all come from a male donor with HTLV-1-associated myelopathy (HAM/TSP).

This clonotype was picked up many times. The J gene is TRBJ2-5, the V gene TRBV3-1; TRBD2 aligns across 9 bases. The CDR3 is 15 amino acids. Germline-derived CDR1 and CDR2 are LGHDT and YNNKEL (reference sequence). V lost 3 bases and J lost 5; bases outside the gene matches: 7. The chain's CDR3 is CASSQGGLARETQYF. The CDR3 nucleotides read TGTGCCAGCAGCCAGGGGGGACTAGCTCGGGAGACCCAGTACTTC.

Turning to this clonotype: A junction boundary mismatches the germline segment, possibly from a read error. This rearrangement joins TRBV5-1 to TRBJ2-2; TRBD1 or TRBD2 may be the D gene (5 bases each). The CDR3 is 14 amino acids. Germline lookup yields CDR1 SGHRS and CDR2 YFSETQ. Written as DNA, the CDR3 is TGTGCCAGCTGCAGGGACGGTAACACCGGGGAGCTGTTTTTT. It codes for CASCRDGNTGELFF. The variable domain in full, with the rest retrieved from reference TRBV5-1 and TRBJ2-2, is KAGVTQTPRYLIKTRGQQVTLSCSPISGHRSVSWYQQTPGQGLQFLFEYFSETQRNKGNFPGRFSGRQFSNSRSEMNVSTLELGDSALYLCASCRDGNTGELFFGEGSRLTVL.

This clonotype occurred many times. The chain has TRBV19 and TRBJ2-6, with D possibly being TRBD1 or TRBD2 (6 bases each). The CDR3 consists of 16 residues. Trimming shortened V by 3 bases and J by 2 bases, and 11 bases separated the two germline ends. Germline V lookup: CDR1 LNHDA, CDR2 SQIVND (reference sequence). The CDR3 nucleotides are TGTGCCAGTAGTATTGGGGGGCTCGCTGGGGCCAACGTCCTGACTTTC. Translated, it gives CASSIGGLAGANVLTF.

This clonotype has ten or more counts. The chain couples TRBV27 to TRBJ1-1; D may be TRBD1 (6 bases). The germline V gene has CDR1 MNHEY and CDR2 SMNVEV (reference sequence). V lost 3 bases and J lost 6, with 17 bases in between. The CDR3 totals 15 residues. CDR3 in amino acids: CASSFYQIQGAEAFF. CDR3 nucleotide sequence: TGTGCCAGCAGTTTTTATCAGATACAGGGCGCTGAAGCTTTCTTT.

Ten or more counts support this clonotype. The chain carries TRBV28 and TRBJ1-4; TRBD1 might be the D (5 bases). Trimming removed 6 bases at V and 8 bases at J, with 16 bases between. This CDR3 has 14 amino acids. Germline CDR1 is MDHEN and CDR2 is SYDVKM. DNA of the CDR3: TGTGCCAGCAGCCCTCCGGGGGTCGGCGAAAAACTGTTTTTT. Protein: CASSPPGVGEKLFF.

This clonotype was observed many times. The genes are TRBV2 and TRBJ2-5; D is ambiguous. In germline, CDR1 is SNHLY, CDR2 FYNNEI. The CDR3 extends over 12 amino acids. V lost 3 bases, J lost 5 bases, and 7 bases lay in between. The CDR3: CASSDRAETQYF. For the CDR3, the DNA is TGTGCCAGCAGTGACCGCGCGGAGACCCAGTACTTC.

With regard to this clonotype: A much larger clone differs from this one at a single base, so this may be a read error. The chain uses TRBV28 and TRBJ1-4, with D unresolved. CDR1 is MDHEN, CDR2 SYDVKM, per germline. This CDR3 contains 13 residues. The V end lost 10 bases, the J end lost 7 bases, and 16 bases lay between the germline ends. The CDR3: CAIWPSLLEKLFF. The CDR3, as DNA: TGTGCCATCTGGCCCTCTCTACTTGAAAAACTGTTTTTT.

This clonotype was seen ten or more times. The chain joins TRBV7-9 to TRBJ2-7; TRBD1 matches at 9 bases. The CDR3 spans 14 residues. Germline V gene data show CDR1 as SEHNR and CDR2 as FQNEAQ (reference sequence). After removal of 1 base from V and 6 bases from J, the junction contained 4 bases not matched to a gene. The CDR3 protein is CASSLEGQGSEQYF. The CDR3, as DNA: TGTGCCAGCAGCTTAGAGGGACAGGGCTCCGAGCAGTACTTC.

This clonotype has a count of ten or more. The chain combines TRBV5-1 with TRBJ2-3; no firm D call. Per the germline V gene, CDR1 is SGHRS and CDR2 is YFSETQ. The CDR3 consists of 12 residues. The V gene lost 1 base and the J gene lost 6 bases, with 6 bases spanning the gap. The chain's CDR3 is CASSLIGDTQYF. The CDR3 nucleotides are TGCGCCAGCAGCTTGATCGGGGATACGCAGTATTTT.

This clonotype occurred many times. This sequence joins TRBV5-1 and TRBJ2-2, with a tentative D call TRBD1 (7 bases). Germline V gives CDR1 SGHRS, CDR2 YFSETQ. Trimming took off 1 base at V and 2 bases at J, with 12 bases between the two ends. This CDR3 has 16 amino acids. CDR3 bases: TGCGCCAGCAGCTTGTACCAGGGGGGAAACACCGGGGAGCTGTTTTTT. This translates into CASSLYQGGNTGELFF.

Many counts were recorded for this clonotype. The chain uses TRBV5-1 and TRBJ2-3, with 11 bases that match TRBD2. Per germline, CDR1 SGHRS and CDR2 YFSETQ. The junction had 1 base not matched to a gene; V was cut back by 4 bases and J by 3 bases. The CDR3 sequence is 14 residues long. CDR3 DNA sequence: TGCGCCAGCAGCCCTAGCGGGGGGACAGATACGCAGTATTTT. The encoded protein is CASSPSGGTDTQYF.

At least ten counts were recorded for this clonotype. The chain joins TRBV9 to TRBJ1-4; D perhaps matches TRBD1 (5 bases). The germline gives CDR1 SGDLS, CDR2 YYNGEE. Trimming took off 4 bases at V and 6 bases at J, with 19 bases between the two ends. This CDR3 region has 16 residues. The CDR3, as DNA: TGTGCCAGCAGCCCTCGGGGACCATTCCCTGATGAAAAACTGTTTTTT. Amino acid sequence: CASSPRGPFPDEKLFF.

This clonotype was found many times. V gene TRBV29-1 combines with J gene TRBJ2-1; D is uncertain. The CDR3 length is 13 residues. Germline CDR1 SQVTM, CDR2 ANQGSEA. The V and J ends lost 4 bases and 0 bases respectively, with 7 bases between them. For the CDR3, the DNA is TGCAGCGTTGGCTTGTTCTCCTACAATGAGCAGTTCTTC. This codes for CSVGLFSYNEQFF.

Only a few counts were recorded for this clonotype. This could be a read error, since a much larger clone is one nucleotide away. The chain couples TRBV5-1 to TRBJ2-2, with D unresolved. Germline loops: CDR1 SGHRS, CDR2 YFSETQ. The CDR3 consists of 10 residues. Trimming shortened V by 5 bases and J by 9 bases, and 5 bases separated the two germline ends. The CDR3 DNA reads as TGCGCCAGCAGTATCTGGGAGCTGTTTTTT. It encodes CASSIWELFF.

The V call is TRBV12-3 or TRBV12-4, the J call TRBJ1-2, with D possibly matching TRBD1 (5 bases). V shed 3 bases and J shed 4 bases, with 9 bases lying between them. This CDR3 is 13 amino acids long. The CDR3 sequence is CASSFQGFYGYTF. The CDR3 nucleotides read TGTGCCAGCAGTTTTCAGGGTTTCTATGGCTACACCTTC.